Each of the 29 T cell receptor beta chains below was sequenced from the same sample in a study of cytomegalovirus exposure and HLA in healthy donors. Measured with immunoSEQ multiplex PCR; TCRdb has only the in-frame clones, and not every one. The repertoire holds 60,000 to 80,000 clones, with around 85% as singletons. Sequences were obtained from PBMCs. These receptors were taken from a man younger than 45 in good health and CMV-seronegative.

The V and J genes are TRBV7-2 and TRBJ1-3; TRBD1 is a possible D gene (5 bases). This CDR3 region has 14 residues. The V gene's germline CDR1 is SGHTA and CDR2 FQGNSA. V lost 3 bases, J lost 3 bases, and 9 bases lay in between. CDR3 sequence (DNA): TGTGCCAGCAGCTTTTCGGGGGTTGGAAACACCATATATTTT. This gives the protein CASSFSGVGNTIYF. Supplemented by reference TRBV7-2 and TRBJ1-3, the full variable domain reads GAGVSQSPSNKVTEKGKDVELRCDPISGHTALYWYRQSLGQGLEFLIYFQGNSAPDKSGLPSDRFSAERTGGSVSTLTIQRTQQEDSAVYLCASSFSGVGNTIYFGEGSWLTVV.

This clone was detected once. The chain combines TRBV15 with TRBJ1-2; D is possibly TRBD1 (5 bases). Germline V gene data show CDR1 as LNHNV and CDR2 as YYDKDF (reference sequence). The ends were cut back, 0 bases at V and 2 bases at J, with 19 bases in the middle. The length of the CDR3 is 18 residues. Here the CDR3 reads CATSRDLQKQDRNYGYTF. DNA of the CDR3: TGTGCCACCAGCAGAGATTTACAGAAACAGGACCGAAACTATGGCTACACCTTC. The full variable domain, with the rest looked up from reference TRBV15 and TRBJ1-2, is DAMVIQNPRYQVTQFGKPVTLSCSQTLNHNVMYWYQQKSSQAPKLLFHYYDKDFNNEADTPDNFQSRRPNTSFCFLDIRSPGLGDTAMYLCATSRDLQKQDRNYGYTFGSGTRLTVV.

This sequence joins TRBV7-9 and TRBJ1-2; D is unresolved. The CDR3 is 15 amino acids. Germline CDR1 SEHNR, CDR2 FQNEAQ (reference sequence). Trimming pared 2 bases from V and 3 bases from J, leaving 13 bases between. The CDR3 protein is CASSLQQAKYYGYTF. The CDR3 coding sequence is TGTGCCAGCAGCTTACAGCAGGCGAAGTACTATGGCTACACCTTC. Combining the CDR3 with reference TRBV7-9 and TRBJ1-2 gives the whole variable domain DTGVSQNPRHKITKRGQNVTFRCDPISEHNRLYWYRQTLGQGPEFLTYFQNEAQLEKSRLLSDRFSAERPKGSFSTLEIQRTEQGDSAMYLCASSLQQAKYYGYTFGSGTRLTVV.

The table lists this clone with a few counts. The chain couples TRBV16 to TRBJ1-5; D might be TRBD1 (6 bases). Between the trimmed V and J ends, which lost 4 bases and 0 bases, there was a span of 13 bases. In germline, CDR1 is KGHSY, CDR2 FQNENV. The CDR3 is 16 amino acids. For the CDR3, the DNA is TGTGCCAGCAGCCCGCAAGGACAGCTTAGCAATCAGCCCCAGCATTTT. It specifies CASSPQGQLSNQPQHF.

J is TRBJ1-1 and V is TRBV7-9; a weak D match, TRBD1 (5 bases). Per the germline V gene, CDR1 is SEHNR and CDR2 is FQNEAQ (reference sequence). V dropped 4 bases and J dropped 5 bases, with 17 bases sitting between them. CDR3 length: 15 residues. In nucleotides, the CDR3 is TGTGCCAGCAGCTGGGGGGAGGGTATGGGGACTGAAGCTTTCTTT. The encoded protein is CASSWGEGMGTEAFF.

The V call is TRBV29-1, the J call TRBJ1-2; 8 bases align to TRBD1. The CDR3 is 13 amino acids. Trimming cost V 6 bases and J 8 bases; bases outside gene matches: 11. Germline V gene sequence: CDR1 SQVTM, CDR2 ANQGSEA. CDR3 in amino acids: CSVGGQGAKGYTF. For the CDR3, the DNA is TGCAGCGTAGGGGGGCAGGGGGCGAAAGGCTACACCTTC.

The J gene is TRBJ2-5, the V gene TRBV9, with TRBD2 identical over 12 bases. The CDR3 length is 15 residues. Per the germline V gene, CDR1 is SGDLS and CDR2 is YYNGEE. V lost 3 bases, J lost 5 bases, and 5 bases stayed unmatched. CDR3 DNA: TGTGCCAGCAGCGGGACTAGCGGGATCAGGGAGACCCAGTACTTC. Translated: CASSGTSGIRETQYF.

This clone was seen only a few times. V is TRBV15 and J is TRBJ2-7; 9 bases map to TRBD1. This CDR3 is built from 17 residues. Germline V CDR1 and CDR2: LNHNV, YYDKDF (reference sequence). V dropped 4 bases and J dropped 3; count of bases not matched to a gene: 13. The CDR3 region has the DNA TGTGCCACCAGCACTACGAAACAGGGGGCTAGGTACTACGAGCAGTACGTC. This gives the protein CATSTTKQGARYYEQYV.

In its sample, this clone was seen once. The chain recombines TRBV7-9 with TRBJ1-5; 7 bases line up with TRBD1. Unmatched junction bases numbered 6, after V lost 5 bases and J lost 5 bases. Germline-derived CDR1 and CDR2 are SEHNR and FQNEAQ (reference sequence). CDR3 length equals 14 residues. CDR3 residues: CASSMGQLHQPQHF. Here the CDR3 DNA reads TGTGCCAGCAGCATGGGACAGCTACATCAGCCCCAGCATTTT.

The V gene is TRBV5-1, the J gene TRBJ1-1; 9 positions match TRBD1. The CDR3 length is 14 residues. CDR1 and CDR2 (germline): SGHRS, YFSETQ. V was pared by 4 bases and J by 3 bases, with 4 bases of the junction left unmatched. The CDR3 loop is CASSGGQGDTEAFF. CDR3 sequence (DNA): TGCGCCAGCAGCGGGGGACAGGGAGACACTGAAGCTTTCTTT.

The genes are TRBV7-8 and TRBJ1-5; unclear D gene. CDR1 is SGHVS and CDR2 is FQNEAQ in the germline V gene. Trimming stripped 3 bases from V and 3 bases from J, with 15 bases between. The CDR3 totals 16 residues. CDR3 residues: CASSLGRYHDNQPQHF. CDR3 sequence (DNA): TGTGCCAGCAGCTTGGGCAGGTACCACGACAATCAGCCCCAGCATTTT.

V gene TRBV19 combines with J gene TRBJ1-5; 10 bases map to TRBD1. CDR3 length equals 14 residues. With V trimmed by 6 bases and J by 6 bases, 5 bases remained unmatched. From germline, CDR1 is LNHDA and CDR2 SQIVND (reference sequence). CDR3 DNA: TGTGCCAGTAGCACGACAGGGGGCCGTCAGCCCCAGCATTTT. Its translation: CASSTTGGRQPQHF. Full variable domain (remainder filled in from reference TRBV19 and TRBJ1-5): DGGITQSPKYLFRKEGQNVTLSCEQNLNHDAMYWYRQDPGQGLRLIYYSQIVNDFQKGDIAEGYSVSREKKESFPLTVTSAQKNPTAFYLCASSTTGGRQPQHFGDGTRLSIL.

This clone has just one count. This chain links TRBV27 with TRBJ1-6; no clear D. Trimming removed 2 bases at V and 0 bases at J, with 11 bases between. This CDR3 region has 17 residues. Germline CDR1 MNHEY, CDR2 SMNVEV (reference sequence). The CDR3 region is CASSLLRVSSYNSPLHF. In DNA form, the CDR3 reads TGTGCCAGCAGTTTACTCCGGGTCAGCTCCTATAATTCACCCCTCCACTTT.

J is TRBJ2-7 and V is TRBV2; no clear D. V was clipped by 10 bases and J by 5 bases, with 12 bases between them. The CDR3 has 11 residues. Germline CDR1 SNHLY, CDR2 FYNNEI. CDR3 nucleotides: TGTGCCAACTTAAAAGGAGACGAGCAGTACGTC. Translated, it gives CANLKGDEQYV.

The V and J genes are TRBV7-9 and TRBJ2-1; TRBD2 matches 10 bases. CDR3 length: 14 amino acids. Germline CDR1 and CDR2: SEHNR and FQNEAQ (reference sequence). V gave up 2 bases and J gave up 7 bases; unmatched junction bases: 2. The CDR3 coding sequence is TGTGCCAGCAGCTTAATAGCGGGAGGAAATGAGCAGTTCTTC. Its protein product is CASSLIAGGNEQFF.

The rearrangement uses TRBV18 and TRBJ2-1; TRBD1 matches 10 bases. The CDR3 extends over 15 amino acids. CDR1 and CDR2 (germline): KGHSH, LQKENI. V was pared by 3 bases and J by 7 bases, with 6 bases of the junction left unmatched. The CDR3 coding sequence is TGTGCCAGCTCACCCCGGGGACAGGGGATGAATGAGCAGTTCTTC. Translating gives CASSPRGQGMNEQFF.

The gene calls are TRBV15 and TRBJ2-1, with TRBD1 identical over 9 bases. CDR1 is LNHNV, CDR2 YYDKDF, per germline (reference sequence). The CDR3 spans 14 residues. Trimming at V came to 8 bases and at J to 8 bases, leaving 10 bases not matched to a gene. The CDR3 loop reads CATRGTGSRDEQFF. CDR3 sequence (DNA): TGTGCCACCCGAGGGACAGGGAGTAGGGATGAGCAGTTCTTC.

This rearrangement joins TRBV2 to TRBJ2-5; D ambiguous. V was pared by 4 bases and J by 5 bases, with 14 bases between. CDR1 is SNHLY and CDR2 is FYNNEI in the germline V gene. The CDR3 covers 14 residues. The CDR3 sequence is CASSGSGWLETQYF. DNA of the CDR3: TGTGCCAGCAGTGGATCAGGTTGGTTGGAGACCCAGTACTTC. Looking up the rest from reference TRBV2 and TRBJ2-5 gives the full variable domain: EPEVTQTPSHQVTQMGQEVILRCVPISNHLYFYWYRQILGQKVEFLVSFYNNEISEKSEIFDDQFSVERPDGSNFTLKIRSTKLEDSAMYFCASSGSGWLETQYFGPGTRLLVL.

This clone was picked up one time. J is TRBJ1-2 and V is TRBV9; no clear D gene. The CDR3 sequence is 15 residues long. The germline V gene has CDR1 SGDLS and CDR2 YYNGEE. Trimming took off 1 base at V and 4 bases at J, with 14 bases between the two ends. The DNA for the CDR3 is TGTGCCAGCAGCGTAAGTGGGAGCAGTCTCTATGGCTACACCTTC. Protein product: CASSVSGSSLYGYTF.

The chain links TRBV27 to TRBJ1-3; D not certain. V lost 5 bases and J 4 bases, leaving 15 bases between the germline ends. The CDR3 runs 15 residues. The germline CDR1 and CDR2 sequences are MNHEY and SMNVEV (reference sequence). The CDR3 DNA follows: TGTGCCAGCAGTCGGGCGCGGGGAGTCGGAAACACCATATATTTT. It yields the protein CASSRARGVGNTIYF.

V gene TRBV7-9 combines with J gene TRBJ1-6; D ambiguous. This CDR3 region has 13 residues. In germline, CDR1 is SEHNR, CDR2 FQNEAQ (reference sequence). Trimming cost V 6 bases and J 10 bases, with 13 bases left between them. CDR3 residues: CASREGLGSPLHF. The DNA for the CDR3 is TGTGCCAGCAGGGAGGGTCTAGGCTCACCCCTCCACTTT.

The V call is TRBV4-2, the J call TRBJ1-4, with 8 bases aligning to TRBD1. The CDR3 sequence is 14 residues long. J lost 8 bases, V lost 0 bases, and 2 bases had no gene match. Germline V CDR1 and CDR2: LGHNA, YNFKEQ. The CDR3 here is CASSQDRDREKLFF. DNA for the CDR3: TGTGCCAGCAGCCAAGATCGGGACAGGGAAAAACTGTTTTTT.

The rearrangement uses TRBV6-6 and TRBJ1-5; unclear D gene. This CDR3 has 14 residues. Trimming pared 7 bases from V and 3 bases from J, leaving 13 bases between. CDR1 is MNHNY, CDR2 SVGAGI, per germline (reference sequence). The CDR3 reads CASTFGGNNQPQHF. As DNA, the CDR3 is TGTGCCAGCACCTTCGGAGGGAACAATCAGCCCCAGCATTTT.

V usage is TRBV5-1 and J usage is TRBJ2-3; tentative D call: TRBD2 (6 bases). V lost 2 bases, J lost 1 base, and 11 bases lay in between. The CDR3 has 15 residues. Per the germline V gene, CDR1 is SGHRS and CDR2 is YFSETQ. For the CDR3, the DNA is TGCGCCAGCAGCTTTGGTAGCGGAGGCACAGATACGCAGTATTTT. Protein product: CASSFGSGGTDTQYF.

The chain couples TRBV11-3 to TRBJ2-1; D remains ambiguous. V lost 0 bases and J lost 3, with 9 bases in between. This CDR3 comprises 15 residues. Germline-derived CDR1 and CDR2 are SGHNT and YENEEA. CDR3: CASSLDRQVYNEQFF. The CDR3 DNA reads TGTGCCAGCAGCTTAGACAGGCAAGTCTACAATGAGCAGTTCTTC.

The table lists this clone with a count of one. The rearrangement joins TRBV5-4 to TRBJ2-1; TRBD1 agrees at 9 bases. This CDR3 region has 14 residues. Germline values: CDR1 SGHNT, CDR2 YYREEE (reference sequence). V shed 7 bases and J 8 bases; nucleotides not matched to a gene: 10. CDR3 loop: CASSEDRGGHEQFF. The CDR3 DNA reads TGTGCCAGCTCAGAGGACAGGGGTGGGCATGAGCAGTTCTTC.

J is TRBJ1-1 and V is TRBV4-1, with D unclear. Per germline, CDR1 MGHRA and CDR2 YSYEKL. V was shortened by 1 base and J by 3 bases, with 9 bases between the two germline ends. CDR3 length: 14 residues. The CDR3 sequence is CASSQVDGDTEAFF. DNA of the CDR3: TGCGCCAGCAGCCAAGTAGACGGGGACACTGAAGCTTTCTTT.

The rearrangement links TRBV2 to TRBJ2-3, with 9 bases fitting TRBD2. V was clipped by 7 bases and J by 6 bases; unmatched bases: 11. Looked up from germline, CDR1 is SNHLY and CDR2 is FYNNEI. This CDR3 has 15 residues. The CDR3 DNA reads as TGTGCCAGCATTCCCCGCAGCGGGGGGCTTGATACGCAGTATTTT. It yields the protein CASIPRSGGLDTQYF.

The chain recombines TRBV2 with TRBJ1-1, with D possibly matching TRBD1 (6 bases). Germline V gives CDR1 SNHLY, CDR2 FYNNEI. The V gene lost 5 bases and the J gene lost 1 base, with 11 bases spanning the gap. The CDR3 contains 14 residues. The CDR3, as DNA: TGTGCCAGCAGTCTAGGACAGACGAACACTGAAGCTTTCTTT. Encoded protein: CASSLGQTNTEAFF.